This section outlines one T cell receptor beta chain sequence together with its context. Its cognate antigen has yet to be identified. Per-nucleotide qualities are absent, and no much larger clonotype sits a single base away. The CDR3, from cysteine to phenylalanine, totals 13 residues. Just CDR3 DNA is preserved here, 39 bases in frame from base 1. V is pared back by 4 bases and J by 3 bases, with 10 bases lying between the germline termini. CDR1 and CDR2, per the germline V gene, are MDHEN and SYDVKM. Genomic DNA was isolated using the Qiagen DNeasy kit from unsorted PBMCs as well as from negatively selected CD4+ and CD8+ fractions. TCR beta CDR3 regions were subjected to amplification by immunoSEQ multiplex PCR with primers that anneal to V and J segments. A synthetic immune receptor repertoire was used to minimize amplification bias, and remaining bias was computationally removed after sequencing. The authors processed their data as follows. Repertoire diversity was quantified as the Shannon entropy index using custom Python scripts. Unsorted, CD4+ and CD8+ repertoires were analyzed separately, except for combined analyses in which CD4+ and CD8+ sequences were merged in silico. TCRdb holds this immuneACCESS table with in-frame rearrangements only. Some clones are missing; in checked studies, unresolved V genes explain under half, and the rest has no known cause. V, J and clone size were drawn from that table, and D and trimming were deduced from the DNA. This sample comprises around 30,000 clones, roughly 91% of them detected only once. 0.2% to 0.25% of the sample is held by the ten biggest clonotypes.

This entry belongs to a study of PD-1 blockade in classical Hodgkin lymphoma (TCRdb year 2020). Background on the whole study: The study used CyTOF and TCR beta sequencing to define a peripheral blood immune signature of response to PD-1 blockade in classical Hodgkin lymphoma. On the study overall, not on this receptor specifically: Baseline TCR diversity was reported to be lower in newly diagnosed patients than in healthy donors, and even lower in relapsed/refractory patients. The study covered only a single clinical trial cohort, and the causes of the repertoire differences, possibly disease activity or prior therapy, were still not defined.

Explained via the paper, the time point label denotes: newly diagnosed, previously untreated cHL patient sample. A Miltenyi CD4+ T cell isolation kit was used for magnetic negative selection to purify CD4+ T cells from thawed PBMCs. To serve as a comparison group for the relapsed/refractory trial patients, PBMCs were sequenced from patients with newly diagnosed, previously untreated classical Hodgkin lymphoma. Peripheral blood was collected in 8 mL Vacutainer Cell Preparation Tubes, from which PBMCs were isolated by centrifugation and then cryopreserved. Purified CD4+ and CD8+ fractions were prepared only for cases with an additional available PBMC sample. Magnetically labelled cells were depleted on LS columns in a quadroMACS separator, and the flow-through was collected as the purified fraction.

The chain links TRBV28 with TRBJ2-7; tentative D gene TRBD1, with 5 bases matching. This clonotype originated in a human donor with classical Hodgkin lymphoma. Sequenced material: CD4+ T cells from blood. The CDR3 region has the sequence CASSSETVYEQYF. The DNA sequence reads TGTGCCAGCAGTTCTGAGACAGTCTACGAGCAGTACTTC.